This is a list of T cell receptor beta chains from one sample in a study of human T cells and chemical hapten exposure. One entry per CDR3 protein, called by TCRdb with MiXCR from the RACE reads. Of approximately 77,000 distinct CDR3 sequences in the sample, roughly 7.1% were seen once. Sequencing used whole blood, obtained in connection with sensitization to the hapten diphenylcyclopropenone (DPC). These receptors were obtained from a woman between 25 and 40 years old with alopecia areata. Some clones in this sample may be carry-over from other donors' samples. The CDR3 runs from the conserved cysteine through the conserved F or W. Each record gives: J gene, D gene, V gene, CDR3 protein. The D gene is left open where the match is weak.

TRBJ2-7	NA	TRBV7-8	CASSQNIAELTWRTYEQYF
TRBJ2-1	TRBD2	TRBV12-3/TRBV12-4	CASTLAGGINEQFF
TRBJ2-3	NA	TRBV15	CATRLEGASTDTQYF
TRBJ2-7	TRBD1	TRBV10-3	CAIRPGQGDEEQYF
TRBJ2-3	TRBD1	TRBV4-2	CASSQKTGTGSGTDTQYF
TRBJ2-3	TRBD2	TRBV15	CATSRPGLAHTDTQYF
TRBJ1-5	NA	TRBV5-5	CASSLDRVRVGNQPQHF
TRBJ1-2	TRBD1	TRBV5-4	CASSSQGADGYTF
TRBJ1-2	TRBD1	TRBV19	CASSGPGTENYGYTF
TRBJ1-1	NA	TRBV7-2	CASSSDRQVEAFF
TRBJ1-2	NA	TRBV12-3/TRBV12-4	CASSSETGYYGYTF
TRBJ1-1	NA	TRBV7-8	CASSFNRGRNTEAFF
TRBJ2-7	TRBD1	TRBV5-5	CASSSGTGSYEQYF
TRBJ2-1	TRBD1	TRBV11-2	CASSSDRDSYNEQFF
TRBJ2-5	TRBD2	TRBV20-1	CSATTSGGAQETQYF
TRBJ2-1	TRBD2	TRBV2	CASRPGLAGGGEQFF
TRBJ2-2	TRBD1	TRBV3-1	CASSPRQGNTGELFF
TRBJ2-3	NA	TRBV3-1	CASSQRGGDTQYF
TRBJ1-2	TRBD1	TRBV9	CASSAEHRGLYGYTF
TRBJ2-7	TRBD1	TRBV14	CASSHQFGTGGYEQYF
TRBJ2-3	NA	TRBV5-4	CASSLKLAGSTDTQYF
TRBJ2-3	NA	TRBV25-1	CASSERGPDTQYF
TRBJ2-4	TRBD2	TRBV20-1	CSASVVGGNIQYF
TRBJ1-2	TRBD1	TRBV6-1	CASSLLGQGNYGYTF
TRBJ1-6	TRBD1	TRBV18	CASSFDRDPQGSPLHF
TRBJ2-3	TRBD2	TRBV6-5	CASSYSSLAADTQYF
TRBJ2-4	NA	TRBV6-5	CASSYDRAKNIQYF
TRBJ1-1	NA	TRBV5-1	CASSLSPGDTEAFF
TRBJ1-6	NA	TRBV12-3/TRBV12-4	CASSLLAGFDSPLHF
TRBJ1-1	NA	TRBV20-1	CSASGGLGNTEAFF
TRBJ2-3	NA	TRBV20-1	CSASNRDSTDTQYF
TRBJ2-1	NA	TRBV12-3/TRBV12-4	CASSLVISYNEQFF
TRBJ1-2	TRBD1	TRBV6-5	CASSRRRTGETNYGYTF
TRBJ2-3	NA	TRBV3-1	CASSPTGRRADTQYF
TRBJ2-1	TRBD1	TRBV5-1	CASSPETGENEQFF
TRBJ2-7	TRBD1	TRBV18	CASSPDRQGSEQYF
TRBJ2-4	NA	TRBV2	CASSEGTCGAKNIQYF
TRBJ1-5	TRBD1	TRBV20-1	CSAEKEGAQPQHF
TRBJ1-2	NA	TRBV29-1	CSVWTANYGYTF
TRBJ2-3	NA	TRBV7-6	CASSLWAASNTQYF
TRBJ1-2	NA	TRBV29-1	CSVGGTGTYGYTF
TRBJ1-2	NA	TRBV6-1	CASSEATGDYGYTF
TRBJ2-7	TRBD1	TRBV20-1	CSARADRDYEQYF
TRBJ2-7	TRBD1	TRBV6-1	CASSGGQGARKSDEQYF
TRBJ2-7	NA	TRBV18	CASSPGLTYEQYF
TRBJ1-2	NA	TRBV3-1	CASSQHKPEGYTF